A selection of T cell receptor beta chains follows, all from one sample in a study of blood T cell repertoires in COVID-19. The protocol was immunoSEQ multiplex PCR, while the TCRdb copy is restricted to in-frame clones and leaves out a portion. The sample contains around 97,000 clones, approximately 84% of which appear only once. The sample was peripheral blood. The receptor set was obtained from a man in his 70s with acute or convalescent COVID-19. CDR3s include the opening cysteine and the closing phenylalanine or tryptophan. A D gene is named only where the DNA matches it firmly. Not every row has a clone size; where given, it reads once, few, many or a size class.

j_call clone_size d_call v_call cdr3_nt cdr3_aa
TRBJ2-7 once TRBD1 TRBV5-1 TGCGCCAGCAGCCTTACCCTAACCGGGACAGGCCCCTACGAGCAGTACTTC CASSLTLTGTGPYEQYF
TRBJ1-6 - TRBD1 TRBV30 TGTGCCTGGAGTGGGAAGGGGGCCGCTTTTTCCTATAATTCACCCCTCCACTTT CAWSGKGAAFSYNSPLHF
TRBJ2-2 - TRBD1 TRBV7-9 TGTGCCAGCAGGGTTGGGACAGGGGGCTCCGGGGAGCTGTTTTTT CASRVGTGGSGELFF
TRBJ2-7 few TRBD2 TRBV11-2 TGTGCCAGCAGCTTAGACAGCGGGGGTGTGTTCGAGCAGTACTTC CASSLDSGGVFEQYF
TRBJ1-2 - - TRBV13 TGTGCCAGCAGTCAGACGGGGAACTATGGCTACACCTTC CASSQTGNYGYTF
TRBJ2-2 - - TRBV3-1/TRBV3-2 TGTGCCAGCAGCCAACGTATCGGGGGGCAAGGCGGGGAGCTGTTTTTT CASSQRIGGQGGELFF
TRBJ1-2 - - TRBV6-5 TGTGCCAGCAGTTACTCGTCCAGACAGGACTATGGCTACACCTTC CASSYSSRQDYGYTF
TRBJ2-7 few TRBD1 TRBV13 TGTGCCAGCAGCTTAAAGCCCGCTGGACAGGGCTACGAGCAGTACTTC CASSLKPAGQGYEQYF
TRBJ2-5 - TRBD2 TRBV7-2 TGTGCCAGCAGCGGTCAAGCGGGAGTAGAGACCCAGTACTTC CASSGQAGVETQYF
TRBJ1-5 - - TRBV10-1 TGCGCCAGCAGTGAAGGGGTTAATCAGCCCCAGCATTTT CASSEGVNQPQHF
TRBJ2-4 - TRBD2 TRBV18 TGTGCCAGCTCATCTAGCGGAACAGCCAAAAACATTCAGTACTTC CASSSSGTAKNIQYF
TRBJ1-1 - TRBD1 TRBV29-1 TGCAGCGTTGTAAAGAGGACAGGGACAGAAGCTTTCTTT CSVVKRTGTEAFF
TRBJ2-1 - TRBD2 TRBV10-1 TGCGCCAGCAGTTCTCAACTAGCGGGGGACAATGAGCAGTTCTTC CASSSQLAGDNEQFF
TRBJ1-5 - TRBD1 TRBV30 TGTGCCTGGAGTATGGGACAGGGCTTCCAGCCCCAGCATTTT CAWSMGQGFQPQHF
TRBJ1-2 - TRBD1 TRBV19 TGTGCCAGTAGCGACAGGGCGACGTATGGCTACACCTTC CASSDRATYGYTF
TRBJ2-5 - TRBD2 TRBV27 TGTGCCAGCAGTTTACGCATGGGGGCTAGCGGGGTTAAAGAGACCCAGTACTTC CASSLRMGASGVKETQYF
TRBJ1-1 - - TRBV20-1 TGCAGTGCGAAGTCCGGGATACAAGCTTTCTTT CSAKSGIQAFF
TRBJ1-1 - - TRBV29-1 TGCAGCGTTGTATTTTCGGGGGGCACGGGAGCTTTCTTT CSVVFSGGTGAFF
TRBJ1-1 - - TRBV6-1 TGTGCCAGCAGTGATGGGCAGGGTGGAGTCAAAGCTTTCTTT CASSDGQGGVKAFF
TRBJ1-2 - - TRBV7-9 TGTGCCAGCAGCCCTCCGACAGCCCATGGCTACACCTTC CASSPPTAHGYTF
TRBJ1-4 - - TRBV4-2 TGTGCCAGCAGCCAAGGAGGGGGGGATGAAAAACTGTTTTTT CASSQGGGDEKLFF
TRBJ1-1 - - TRBV5-5 TGTGCCAGCAGCTTGTGGGGCCGGAACACTGAAGCTTTCTTT CASSLWGRNTEAFF
TRBJ1-1 - TRBD1 TRBV7-3 TGTGCCAGCAGCTTCACAGGGACAGACACTGAAGCTTTCTTT CASSFTGTDTEAFF
TRBJ1-2 - - TRBV30 TGTGCCTGGAGCCCCGGGGGGGGGAGCGGCAGTGGCTACACCTTC CAWSPGGGSGSGYTF
TRBJ1-6 few TRBD1 TRBV9 TGTGCCAGCAGCTGGACAGGGAATAATTCACCCCTCCACTTT CASSWTGNNSPLHF
TRBJ2-3 once - TRBV4-3 TGCGCCAGCAGCCAAGATTTCGCAGATACGCAGTATTTT CASSQDFADTQYF
TRBJ2-5 - - TRBV3-1/TRBV3-2 TGTGCCAGCAGCCAAGGCGGGTTCCGGGGAGGACCGCAAGAGACCCAGTACTTC CASSQGGFRGGPQETQYF
TRBJ1-5 - TRBD1 TRBV18 TGTGCCAGCTCCCCAAGACAGGGTGGCAATCAGCCCCAGCATTTT CASSPRQGGNQPQHF
TRBJ2-3 once - TRBV4-1 TGCGCCAGCAGCCAAAGCGCAAGCCCATCGACAGGAGATACGCAGTATTTT CASSQSASPSTGDTQYF